This T cell receptor (beta chain) was captured in a study of T-cell reconstitution after alpha-beta-depleted transplantation in children. As it was prepared, the TCRbeta library received unique molecular identifiers. One entry per CDR3 protein, called by TCRdb with MiXCR from the PCR reads. The sample consists of more than 90,000 distinct CDR3 sequences, about a tenth of them appearing once. Findings of the study overall: Surviving recipient cells, namely T cells and thymic progenitors, were the source of high day-60 TCRbeta diversity in some patients.

With regard to this clonotype: What it recognizes is unknown.

The sequencing here drew on PBMCs, taken before TCRalphabeta/CD19-depleted stem cell transplant. This receptor was obtained from a boy aged 2 to 10 with acute lymphoblastic leukemia, due to receive a stem cell transplant.

The CDR3 region has the DNA TGCAGTGCTGACCTTCTGGGGGGGGGTGGTGGAACAGATACGCAGTATTTT. Amino acids: CSADLLGGGGGTDTQYF. The chain couples TRBV20-1 to TRBJ2-3; 7 bases agree with TRBD2. With V trimmed by 5 bases and J by 3 bases, 17 bases remained unmatched. This CDR3 spans 17 amino acids. CDR1 is DFQATT, CDR2 SNEGSKA, per germline (reference sequence).